The 6 T cell receptor beta chains listed next were all sequenced from one sample in a study of shared T cell receptors in the human thymus. The repertoire was sequenced with immunoSEQ multiplex PCR; TCRdb's copy has only in-frame clones and lacks some. Of about 730,000 clones in the sample, over 75% were seen once. The data were also submitted as part of a second study, on human thymus T cells.

The source material was thymocytes. The receptor source for this set is a girl under two years old with a congenital heart defect.

The chain is built from TRBV5-6 and TRBJ1-3; D is undetermined. Germline values: CDR1 SGHDT, CDR2 YYEEEE. Trimming pared 4 bases from V and 4 bases from J, leaving 12 bases between. The CDR3 consists of 14 residues. CDR3 nucleotides: TGTGCCAGCAGCCCCGGGTATAGGGGAAACACCATATATTTT. Protein: CASSPGYRGNTIYF. Complete variable domain (other parts from reference TRBV5-6 and TRBJ1-3): DAGVTQSPTHLIKTRGQQVTLRCSPKSGHDTVSWYQQALGQGPQFIFQYYEEEERQRGNFPDRFSGHQFPNYSSELNVNALLLGDSALYLCASSPGYRGNTIYFGEGSWLTVV.

V and J are TRBV27 and TRBJ2-3; 9 bases line up with TRBD1. The CDR3 has 16 residues. The J segment lost 2 bases and the V segment lost 3 bases, leaving 6 bases of the junction unmatched. Germline CDR1 MNHEY, CDR2 SMNVEV (reference sequence). The chain's CDR3 is CASSLWTGDNTDTQYF. CDR3 coding DNA: TGTGCCAGCAGTTTGTGGACAGGGGATAACACAGATACGCAGTATTTT.

This rearrangement joins TRBV18 to TRBJ2-3, with TRBD1 matching over 9 bases. CDR1 is KGHSH, CDR2 LQKENI, per germline. The CDR3 covers 16 residues. V trimming: 6 bases; J trimming: 2 bases; junction bases outside the gene matches: 9. The CDR3 nucleotides are TGTGCCAGCTCCGTCGGACAGGGGACTTTCACAGATACGCAGTATTTT. It yields the protein CASSVGQGTFTDTQYF.

A few counts support this clone. The J gene is TRBJ2-1, the V gene TRBV5-4; D gene ambiguous. This CDR3 spans 16 amino acids. Germline CDR1 reads SGHNT; CDR2 reads YYREEE (reference sequence). Trimming left V 0 bases short and J 4 bases short, with 14 bases between. CDR3 DNA sequence: TGTGCCAGCAGCTTGGCTCTAGATGGATCATACAATGAGCAGTTCTTC. Its translation: CASSLALDGSYNEQFF.

The chain joins TRBV11-2 to TRBJ2-1; TRBD2 matches at 8 bases. The germline V gene encodes CDR1 SGHAT and CDR2 FQNNGV. V lost 5 bases, J lost 6 bases, and 18 bases stayed unmatched. The CDR3 runs to 18 residues. The CDR3 loop reads CASSRERRGGPPGNEQFF. DNA for the CDR3: TGTGCCAGCAGCCGGGAGAGGCGCGGGGGGCCCCCCGGCAATGAGCAGTTCTTC.

This chain connects TRBV2 to TRBJ1-1; no clear D gene. The CDR3 is made up of 16 amino acids. Germline assignment: CDR1 SNHLY and CDR2 FYNNEI. Trimming pared 2 bases from V and 1 base from J, leaving 14 bases between. The CDR3 sequence is CASSEPPFEGNTEAFF. In DNA form, the CDR3 reads TGTGCCAGCAGTGAACCCCCGTTTGAGGGGAACACTGAAGCTTTCTTT.